This TCR beta chain was obtained from a study of relationships among human T cell subsets (dated by TCRdb to the early 2010s). About the study as a whole: Eight distinct blood T cell populations were sequenced: pan T, CD8 cytotoxic, regulatory, Th1, Th2, naive plus transitional, activated and memory cells. On the study overall, not on this receptor specifically: Across the seven subsets, no statistically significant differences turned up in V, D and J usage, CDR3 length, or N-nucleotide additions. More than 55% of CD8+ cytotoxic sequences came from clones with more than 100 reads, while the regulatory and Th2 subsets showed few clones of that size. Substantial CDR3 sharing among Th1, Th2 and regulatory T cells was interpreted as suggesting stochastic cell fate choices. The bead-based sorting was unable to rule out the presence of a CD4+CD8+ double-positive population.

The method behind the library was multiplex PCR. The sequencer was a 454 GS FLX. Semiquantitative ARM-PCR was used to amplify the TCR alpha and beta CDR3 regions from mRNA. In ARM-PCR, tagged nested gene-specific primers were used first, and exponential amplification was then carried out by communal superprimers. Exonuclease was used to remove the nested primers before the first-round PCR products went through the second amplification round. The amplicons were sequenced on the 454 platform, which can rapidly sequence millions of DNA fragments without cloning bias. A read counted as effective if the read could be mapped to both V and J germline segments. The published analysis was carried out like this. IRmap was used to assign reads to germline V, D and J segments, relying on pyromap, a Smith-Waterman modification adapted to 454 sequencing errors. Cutoffs set at the 99th percentile of alignment scores from simulated random sequences were applied to filter D-beta assignments. The CDR3 was taken to be the amino acids lying between the conserved V-segment Y[YFLI]C motif and the J-segment [FW]GXGT motif. A compound Poisson process model, previously applied to large-scale EST data, was used to estimate repertoire diversity. A procedure for detecting cross-contamination was applied so that sample contamination could be argued against as the origin of shared CDR3s. TCRdb trimmed the raw reads at Q25, called clones with MiXCR and kept productive beta chains. Duplicate CDR3 protein sequences are folded into a single record with the most common DNA and genes. TCRdb assigned the V and J calls; the authors' analysis was not used. The sample table shows more than 7,000 distinct CDR3 sequences, and around 52% are seen once. More than 5% of the sample belongs to the ten largest clones.

Spanning cysteine to phenylalanine, the CDR3 consists of 14 amino acids. The CDR3 DNA has 42 bases and is translated from base 1. The germline V gene sets CDR1 to SGHVS and CDR2 to FQNEAQ. Between the V and J ends, shortened by 3 bases and 5 bases respectively, the junction contains 13 bases. Comments on this clonotype: Its antigen specificity is not known. No base quality values were provided; no much bigger clone lies one nucleotide off.

From the CD45RA-negative fraction, anti-CD45RO beads were used to select memory T cells as CD45RA-RO+ cells. Miltenyi superparamagnetic beads coated with subset-specific monoclonal antibodies were used for isolation of the T cell subsets. All T cell populations were isolated from peripheral blood. Whole blood was subjected to Ficoll separation to obtain mononuclear cells, from which monocytes were subsequently depleted using anti-CD14 microbeads. The isolated cell populations were resuspended in RNAprotect reagent immediately. This receptor was obtained from a man aged 35 to 55 in good health. The V and J genes are TRBV7-8 and TRBJ1-1; the D gene lacks a confident call. Sequencing was carried out using memory T cells sorted from blood. The intended sense of this specimen's cell subset or site label: CD45RA-RO+ memory T cells. The CDR3 here reads CASSFPGRTTEAFF. The bases are TGTGCCAGCAGCTTTCCTGGCAGAACTACTGAAGCTTTCTTT.